This T cell receptor beta chain was found in a study of technical replicates of blood from several donors. The assay was immunoSEQ multiplex PCR, and TCRdb's table has in-frame clones only and misses some. The table has tens of thousands of clones, around 94% seen once; the top ten hold about 0.25%. The junction had 6 bases not matched to a gene; V was cut back by 4 bases and J by 1 base. The length of the CDR3 is 15 residues. Germline lookup yields CDR1 MDHEN and CDR2 SYDVKM. This receptor was identified in a human donor in good health. Sample: T cells isolated from PBMCs. The rearrangement links TRBV28 to TRBJ1-1; TRBD1 matches 7 bases. The CDR3 spells CASSSPDRTNTEAFF. The CDR3 nucleotides are TGTGCCAGCAGTTCCCCGGACAGGACGAACACTGAAGCTTTCTTT.